The rows below give T cell receptor beta chains drawn from one sample of a study of control samples from healthy donors and cancer patients. TCRdb's copy holds only in-frame clones and misses some; the assay was immunoSEQ multiplex PCR. Seen here are around 80,000 clones, around nine tenths observed once, and the top ten hold under 7.5%. Sequenced: blood. The receptor source for this set is a woman aged 50 to 60 in good health. CDR3s include the opening cysteine and the closing phenylalanine or tryptophan. A D gene is named only where the DNA matches it firmly. Size values are once, few and many counts, or a class for expanded clones, and some rows have none.

d_call,clone_size,v_call,j_call,cdr3_length,cdr3_nt,cdr3_aa
-,-,TRBV7-2,TRBJ1-1,16,TGTGCCAGCAGCTTGGGCAACATTGTCGGCCACACTGAAGCTTTCTTT,CASSLGNIVGHTEAFF
-,once,TRBV14,TRBJ1-5,14,TGTGCCAGAAAACCCAGGACGGACAATCAGCCCCAGCATTTT,CARKPRTDNQPQHF
-,-,TRBV3-1/TRBV3-2,TRBJ2-1,16,TGTGCCAGCAGCCAAGAGCGGCAGACACTAAACAATGAGCAGTTCTTC,CASSQERQTLNNEQFF
-,-,TRBV3-1/TRBV3-2,TRBJ1-2,13,TGTGCCAGCAGCCAAGAATTCGTTTATGGCTACACCTTC,CASSQEFVYGYTF
-,-,TRBV25-1,TRBJ1-2,15,TGTGCCAGCAGAGCATCTCAGGGAAGGAGCTATGGCTACACCTTC,CASRASQGRSYGYTF
-,-,TRBV6-5,TRBJ1-4,13,TGTGCCAGCAGGACCGGACAGACCGAAAAACTGTTTTTT,CASRTGQTEKLFF
TRBD1,once,TRBV7-8,TRBJ1-3,15,TGTGCCAGCAAGGACAGGCTTTTCTCTGGAAACACCATATATTTT,CASKDRLFSGNTIYF
TRBD2,-,TRBV7-6,TRBJ2-3,18,TGTGCCAGCAGCTCACTCACCCCTAGCGGGGGGTTCACAGATACGCAGTATTTT,CASSSLTPSGGFTDTQYF
TRBD2,once,TRBV2,TRBJ2-3,16,TGTGCCAGCAGTGATTTTCTAGCGGGGGGATCAGATACGCAGTATTTT,CASSDFLAGGSDTQYF
-,-,TRBV6-5,TRBJ1-3,11,TGTGCCAGCAGGTCACAAAACACCATATATTTT,CASRSQNTIYF
TRBD2,-,TRBV2,TRBJ2-4,15,TGTGCCAGCGGTCCGGGACTAGCGGAAAAAAACATTCAGTACTTC,CASGPGLAEKNIQYF
-,-,TRBV5-5,TRBJ1-1,15,TGTGCCAGCAGCTTGGACGAGGTCCTCGGGACTGAAGCTTTCTTT,CASSLDEVLGTEAFF
-,-,TRBV2,TRBJ2-1,11,TGTGCCAGCAGCGAGTACAATGAGCAGTTCTTC,CASSEYNEQFF
TRBD1,-,TRBV6-5,TRBJ1-2,12,TGTGCCAGCAGGCCGACAGGGGTCGGCTACACCTTC,CASRPTGVGYTF
-,-,TRBV4-1,TRBJ2-7,16,TGCGCCAGCAGCCAAACGGACGGGGGTAGGTTCTACGAGCAGTACTTC,CASSQTDGGRFYEQYF
-,-,TRBV19,TRBJ1-6,14,TGTGCCAGTAGTATGGACAGCTATAATTCACCCCTCCACTTT,CASSMDSYNSPLHF
TRBD2,-,TRBV27,TRBJ2-3,18,TGTGCCAGCAGTTTAATCGTTAGCGGGGGTACTAGCACAGATACGCAGTATTTT,CASSLIVSGGTSTDTQYF
-,once,TRBV12-3/TRBV12-4,TRBJ2-3,13,TGTGCCAGCAGTTCCACCGACAGAGATACGCAGTATTTT,CASSSTDRDTQYF
-,-,TRBV2,TRBJ1-4,10,TGTGCCAGCAGTGGGACAAAACTGTTTTTT,CASSGTKLFF
-,-,TRBV9,TRBJ1-3,16,TGTGCCAGCAGCGTAGGTTGGACGAGCTCTGGAAACACCATATATTTT,CASSVGWTSSGNTIYF
-,once,TRBV6-5,TRBJ1-4,14,TGTGCCAGCATCGGACGGAGGGGGGATGAAAAACTGTTTTTT,CASIGRRGDEKLFF
TRBD1,-,TRBV2,TRBJ1-5,14,TGTGCCAGCAGCCCCGACAGGGGTCTTCAGCCCCAGCATTTT,CASSPDRGLQPQHF
-,-,TRBV5-1,TRBJ1-4,14,TGCGCCAGCAGCTTACCAGGGGCTAATGAAAAACTGTTTTTT,CASSLPGANEKLFF
-,-,TRBV6-5,TRBJ1-1,11,TGTGCCAGCAGGGGGTACACTGAAGCTTTCTTT,CASRGYTEAFF
-,-,TRBV24-1,TRBJ2-1,17,TGTGCCACCAGTGGTTTGCGGTCGGGAACTTCCTACAATGAGCAGTTCTTC,CATSGLRSGTSYNEQFF
-,-,TRBV29-1,TRBJ2-1,14,TGCAGCGTTCTGAAGGGACATCCTGACAATGAGCAGTTCTTC,CSVLKGHPDNEQFF
-,-,TRBV3-1/TRBV3-2,TRBJ1-1,14,TGTGCCAGCAGCCAACAGACTATGAACACTGAAGCTTTCTTT,CASSQQTMNTEAFF
-,-,TRBV9,TRBJ2-4,15,TGTGCCAGCAGCCCAGACGGGTTAACCAAAAACATTCAGTACTTC,CASSPDGLTKNIQYF
TRBD1,-,TRBV30,TRBJ2-7,13,TGTGCCTGCGTATGGACAGGGACCTACGAGCAGTACTTC,CACVWTGTYEQYF
-,few,TRBV27,TRBJ2-7,11,TGTGCCAGCAGTTTAGGAAGCGAGCAGTACTTC,CASSLGSEQYF
-,-,TRBV30,TRBJ1-2,11,TGTGCCTGGAGTGAGGTGTCCGGCTACACCTTC,CAWSEVSGYTF
-,few,TRBV10-1,TRBJ2-5,12,TGCGCCAATTCGGACTATCAAGAGACCCAGTACTTC,CANSDYQETQYF
-,-,TRBV3-1/TRBV3-2,TRBJ1-1,14,TGTGCCAGCAGACAACAAGGGGAGAACACTGAAGCTTTCTTT,CASRQQGENTEAFF
TRBD2,-,TRBV2,TRBJ2-7,15,TGTGCCAGCAGGCAGGGACTAGCGGGGATCTACGAGCAGTACTTC,CASRQGLAGIYEQYF
-,-,TRBV15,TRBJ1-2,15,TGTGCCACCAGCAGAGAATTGGTCAAAGTAAGGGGCTACACCTTC,CATSRELVKVRGYTF
-,-,TRBV3-1/TRBV3-2,TRBJ1-3,14,TGTGCCAGCAGCCAAGATCACGGGAGAAACACCATATATTTT,CASSQDHGRNTIYF
-,few,TRBV5-6,TRBJ1-6,14,TGTGCCAGCAGCTTGGTAGCAGGGTCGGCACCCCTCCACTTT,CASSLVAGSAPLHF
-,-,TRBV3-1/TRBV3-2,TRBJ1-4,11,TGTGCCAGCAGCCAAGACGAAAAACTGTTTTTT,CASSQDEKLFF
-,-,TRBV10-3,TRBJ2-1,12,TGTGCCATCAGAGACAACTACAATGAGCAGTTCTTC,CAIRDNYNEQFF
TRBD2,-,TRBV3-1/TRBV3-2,TRBJ2-5,17,TGTGCCAGCAGCCAGACCCCCGGGGGAGGGGCAGGGGAGACCCAGTACTTC,CASSQTPGGGAGETQYF
TRBD1,-,TRBV11-2,TRBJ1-1,16,TGTGCCAGCAGCCTTACCGGGACAGGGATGAACACTGAAGCTTTCTTT,CASSLTGTGMNTEAFF
-,-,TRBV19,TRBJ2-3,13,TGTGCCAGTAGTAACAGGGAGAAGGATACGCAGTATTTT,CASSNREKDTQYF
-,-,TRBV19,TRBJ1-2,15,TGTGCCAGTAGCCTCCCATCCGGGAATCCGTATGGCTACACCTTC,CASSLPSGNPYGYTF
-,-,TRBV29-1,TRBJ1-2,12,TGCAGCGTTGAAGAACCTTGGGATGGCTACACCTTC,CSVEEPWDGYTF
-,-,TRBV18,TRBJ1-2,14,TGTGCCAGCTCACCAGGGGTACAAAACTATGGCTACACCTTC,CASSPGVQNYGYTF
TRBD1,-,TRBV3-1/TRBV3-2,TRBJ1-2,15,TGTGCCAGCAGCCGCGGCCAAGGGGGCCCCTATGGCTACACCTTC,CASSRGQGGPYGYTF
-,-,TRBV19,TRBJ2-7,17,TGTGCCAGTAGTATAGGTTTGGCTATGGGCGGGCTCGACGAGCAGTACTTC,CASSIGLAMGGLDEQYF
-,-,TRBV6-5,TRBJ1-1,12,TGTGCCAGCAGCCGCGGCAGAACTGAAGCTTTCTTT,CASSRGRTEAFF